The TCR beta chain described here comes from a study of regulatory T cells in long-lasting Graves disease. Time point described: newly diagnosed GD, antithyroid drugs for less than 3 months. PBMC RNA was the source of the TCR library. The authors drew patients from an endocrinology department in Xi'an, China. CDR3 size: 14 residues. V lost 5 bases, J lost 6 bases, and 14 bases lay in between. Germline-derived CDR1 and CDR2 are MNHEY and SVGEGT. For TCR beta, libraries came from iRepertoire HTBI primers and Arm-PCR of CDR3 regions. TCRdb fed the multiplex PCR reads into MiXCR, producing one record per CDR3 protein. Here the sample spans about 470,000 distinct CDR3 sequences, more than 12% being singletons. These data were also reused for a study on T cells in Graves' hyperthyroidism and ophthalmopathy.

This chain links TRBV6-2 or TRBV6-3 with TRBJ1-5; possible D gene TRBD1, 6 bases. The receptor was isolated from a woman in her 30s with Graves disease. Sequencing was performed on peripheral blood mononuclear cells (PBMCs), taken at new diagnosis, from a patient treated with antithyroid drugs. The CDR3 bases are TGTGCCAGCAGTGAAGCCCAGGGGACTCAGCCCCAGCATTTT. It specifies CASSEAQGTQPQHF.